The 10 T cell receptor beta chains presented below share a single source sample, sequenced in a study of T cell changes during pregnancy in multiple sclerosis. Assay used: immunoSEQ multiplex PCR; TCRdb lists only in-frame clones, some missing. This sample carries 91,000 or so clones, almost 95% of them seen once, and the ten largest clones take approximately 2%. The specimen comprised peripheral blood, sampled after pregnancy. All receptors derive from a female donor with multiple sclerosis, enrolled in a pregnancy study.

The chain combines TRBV6-6 with TRBJ2-1, with 9 bases fitting TRBD2. V shed 6 bases, J shed 3 bases, and the junction held 6 bases outside the gene matches. The CDR3 is made up of 15 amino acids. Germline CDR1 and CDR2: MNHNY and SVGAGI (reference sequence). CDR3 coding DNA: TGTGCCAGCAGCTCAGCGGGGGGCCTCTACAATGAGCAGTTCTTC. This translates into CASSSAGGLYNEQFF.

The chain links TRBV11-3 to TRBJ2-1, with TRBD2 as a possible D gene (6 bases). Germline V gene data show CDR1 as SGHNT and CDR2 as YENEEA. The CDR3 contains 15 residues. V lost 6 bases and J lost 5, with 17 bases in between. The CDR3 region has the DNA TGTGCCAGCAGGTTGGGGGTGGGAGGCGACAATGAGCAGTTCTTC. Translation gives CASRLGVGGDNEQFF.

The chain combines TRBV9 with TRBJ2-5; 11 positions match TRBD1. The J segment lost 3 bases and the V segment lost 2 bases, leaving 3 bases of the junction unmatched. There are 15 residues in the CDR3. The germline V gene has CDR1 SGDLS and CDR2 YYNGEE. In DNA form, the CDR3 reads TGTGCCAGCAGCGTGGGGACAGGGGGAAAAGAGACCCAGTACTTC. Its protein product is CASSVGTGGKETQYF.

The rearrangement joins TRBV5-4 to TRBJ2-2; 10 positions agree with TRBD1. Trimming removed 2 bases from V and 4 bases from J; junction bases left unmatched: 5. The CDR3 consists of 16 residues. The germline gives CDR1 SGHNT, CDR2 YYREEE (reference sequence). In DNA form, the CDR3 reads TGTGCCAGCAGCTTTGGGACAGGGGCAAGCACCGGGGAGCTGTTTTTT. This encodes CASSFGTGASTGELFF.

The chain couples TRBV7-6 to TRBJ1-2, with TRBD1 matching over 10 bases. After removal of 1 base from V and 6 bases from J, the junction contained 5 bases not matched to a gene. The CDR3 has 15 amino acids. The germline gives CDR1 SGHVS, CDR2 FNYEAQ. DNA of the CDR3: TGTGCCAGCAGCTTAGGGACAGGGGGTATGGATGGCTACACCTTC. It encodes CASSLGTGGMDGYTF. The full variable domain, completed using reference TRBV7-6 and TRBJ1-2, is GAGVSQSPRYKVTKRGQDVALRCDPISGHVSLYWYRQALGQGPEFLTYFNYEAQQDKSGLPNDRFSAERPEGSISTLTIQRTEQRDSAMYRCASSLGTGGMDGYTFGSGTRLTVV.

V gene TRBV7-2 combines with J gene TRBJ2-7, with TRBD2 matching over 10 bases. The CDR3 length is 15 residues. The germline gives CDR1 SGHTA, CDR2 FQGNSA. Germline trimming cut 4 bases from V and 3 bases from J; bases unmatched to any gene: 6. CDR3 coding DNA: TGTGCCAGCAGCTCGAGACTAGCGGGCGTCTACGAGCAGTACTTC. It encodes CASSSRLAGVYEQYF.

This chain connects TRBV5-1 to TRBJ2-2; a weak D match, TRBD2 (5 bases). Trimming left V 3 bases short and J 4 bases short, with 10 bases between. Per germline, CDR1 SGHRS and CDR2 YFSETQ. This CDR3 is 14 amino acids long. The CDR3 spells CASSSATTTGELFF. The CDR3 bases are TGCGCCAGCAGCTCCGCGACTACCACCGGGGAGCTGTTTTTT.

The chain combines TRBV27 with TRBJ2-5; D perhaps matches TRBD2 (5 bases). Germline assignment: CDR1 MNHEY and CDR2 SMNVEV (reference sequence). There are 19 residues in the CDR3. Trimming took 6 bases from V and 2 from J, leaving 28 bases between them. CDR3 in amino acids: CASSSASGRMSSSQETQYF. CDR3 nucleotide sequence: TGTGCCAGCAGCTCGGCCAGCGGCCGAATGAGTTCCTCTCAAGAGACCCAGTACTTC.

This clone has just a few counts. CDR3 amino acids: CASNGGSHQPQHF. CDR3 in DNA: TGTGCCAGCAATGGTGGCAGTCATCAGCCCCAGCATTTT. The V and J genes are TRBV19 and TRBJ1-5; D is ambiguous. The V end was cut by 9 bases, the J end by 5 bases, with 14 bases between. CDR1 is LNHDA and CDR2 is SQIVND in the germline V gene (reference sequence). CDR3 size: 13 residues.

This chain connects TRBV2 to TRBJ2-7; D might be TRBD2 (6 bases). This CDR3 has 13 amino acids. Germline V gene data show CDR1 as SNHLY and CDR2 as FYNNEI. With 6 bases removed from V and 1 base from J, the gap between germline ends came to 10 bases. CDR3 sequence reads: CASSRDFSYEQYF. DNA for the CDR3: TGTGCCAGCAGCCGGGACTTTTCCTACGAGCAGTACTTC.